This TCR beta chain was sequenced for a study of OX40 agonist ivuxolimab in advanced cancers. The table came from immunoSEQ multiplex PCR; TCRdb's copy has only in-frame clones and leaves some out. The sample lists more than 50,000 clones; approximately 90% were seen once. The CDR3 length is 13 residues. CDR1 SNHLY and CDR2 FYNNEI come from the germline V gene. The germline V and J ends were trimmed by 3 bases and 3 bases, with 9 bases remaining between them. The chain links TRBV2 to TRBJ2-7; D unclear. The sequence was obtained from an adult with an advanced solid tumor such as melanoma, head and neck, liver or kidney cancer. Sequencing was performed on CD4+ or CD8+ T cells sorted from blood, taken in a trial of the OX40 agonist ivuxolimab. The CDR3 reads CASSEGRVYEQYF. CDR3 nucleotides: TGTGCCAGCAGTGAGGGCAGAGTCTACGAGCAGTACTTC.